The present entry profiles one T cell receptor beta chain with its context. Its cognate antigen is unknown. The data derive from a study of blood T cells in healthy people across ages. Study outcomes and limitations: A greater number of naive CD4+ cells and higher diversity distinguished long-lived donors from aged donors. Estimated diversity, derived from one million T cells, was regarded as an underestimate.

Isolating PBMCs gave at least 6.5 million of these cells per sample. A second PCR of about 7 to 12 cycles used a sample-barcoded 5' primer and a J-beta primer mix. Every sample gave at least 3 million paired-end reads containing CDR3. TCRdb ran MiXCR on the 5' RACE reads and lists one entry per CDR3 protein. The table has some 1.8 million distinct CDR3 sequences, around 42% seen once. V lost 5 bases and J lost 4, with 17 bases in between. Germline-derived CDR1 and CDR2 are SGHAT and FQNNGV. This CDR3 is 15 amino acids long. This sequence joins TRBV11-2 and TRBJ2-5; D is possibly TRBD2 (5 bases). Source material: blood. This clonotype was sampled from a human donor in good health. The CDR3: CASSPNLDYLETQYF. DNA of the CDR3: TGTGCCAGCAGCCCCAATCTCGACTATTTAGAGACCCAGTACTTC.